This T cell receptor beta chain emerged from a study of a mutant IDH1 vaccine in newly diagnosed glioma. Background on the study: Vaccines were first given 4-6 weeks after radiotherapy alone, or with temozolomide cycles. Radiotherapy, temozolomide, or both had been given previously, and both were given to most. Week 35 brought visit V12, which was followed by visit V13 at week 47.

The repertoire was sequenced with immunoSEQ multiplex PCR; TCRdb's copy has only in-frame clones and lacks some. Altogether roughly 54,000 clones are present, 80% to 85% being singletons, with the ten largest covering around 3.9%. As to time point: week 35, safety follow-up. Vaccine doses each comprised 300 ug of mutant IDH1 20-mer peptide, with topical imiquimod. In its sample, this clone was seen once. Its target is not known. Study observations and caveats: Overall, about 92% of patients had vaccine-induced immune responses.

Sequenced material: PBMCs, taken from a glioma patient whose treatment included an IDH1 peptide vaccine. The TCR comes from a woman between 18 and 29 years old with glioma.

The CDR3 reads CASSLATGGGTDTQYF. DNA of the CDR3: TGTGCCAGCAGCTTAGCGACAGGGGGTGGCACAGATACGCAGTATTTT. The gene calls are TRBV11-2 and TRBJ2-3, with 9 bases matching TRBD1. The V and J ends lost 1 base and 1 base, in that order; junction bases with no gene match: 3. This CDR3 is 16 amino acids long. Looked up from germline, CDR1 is SGHAT and CDR2 is FQNNGV.